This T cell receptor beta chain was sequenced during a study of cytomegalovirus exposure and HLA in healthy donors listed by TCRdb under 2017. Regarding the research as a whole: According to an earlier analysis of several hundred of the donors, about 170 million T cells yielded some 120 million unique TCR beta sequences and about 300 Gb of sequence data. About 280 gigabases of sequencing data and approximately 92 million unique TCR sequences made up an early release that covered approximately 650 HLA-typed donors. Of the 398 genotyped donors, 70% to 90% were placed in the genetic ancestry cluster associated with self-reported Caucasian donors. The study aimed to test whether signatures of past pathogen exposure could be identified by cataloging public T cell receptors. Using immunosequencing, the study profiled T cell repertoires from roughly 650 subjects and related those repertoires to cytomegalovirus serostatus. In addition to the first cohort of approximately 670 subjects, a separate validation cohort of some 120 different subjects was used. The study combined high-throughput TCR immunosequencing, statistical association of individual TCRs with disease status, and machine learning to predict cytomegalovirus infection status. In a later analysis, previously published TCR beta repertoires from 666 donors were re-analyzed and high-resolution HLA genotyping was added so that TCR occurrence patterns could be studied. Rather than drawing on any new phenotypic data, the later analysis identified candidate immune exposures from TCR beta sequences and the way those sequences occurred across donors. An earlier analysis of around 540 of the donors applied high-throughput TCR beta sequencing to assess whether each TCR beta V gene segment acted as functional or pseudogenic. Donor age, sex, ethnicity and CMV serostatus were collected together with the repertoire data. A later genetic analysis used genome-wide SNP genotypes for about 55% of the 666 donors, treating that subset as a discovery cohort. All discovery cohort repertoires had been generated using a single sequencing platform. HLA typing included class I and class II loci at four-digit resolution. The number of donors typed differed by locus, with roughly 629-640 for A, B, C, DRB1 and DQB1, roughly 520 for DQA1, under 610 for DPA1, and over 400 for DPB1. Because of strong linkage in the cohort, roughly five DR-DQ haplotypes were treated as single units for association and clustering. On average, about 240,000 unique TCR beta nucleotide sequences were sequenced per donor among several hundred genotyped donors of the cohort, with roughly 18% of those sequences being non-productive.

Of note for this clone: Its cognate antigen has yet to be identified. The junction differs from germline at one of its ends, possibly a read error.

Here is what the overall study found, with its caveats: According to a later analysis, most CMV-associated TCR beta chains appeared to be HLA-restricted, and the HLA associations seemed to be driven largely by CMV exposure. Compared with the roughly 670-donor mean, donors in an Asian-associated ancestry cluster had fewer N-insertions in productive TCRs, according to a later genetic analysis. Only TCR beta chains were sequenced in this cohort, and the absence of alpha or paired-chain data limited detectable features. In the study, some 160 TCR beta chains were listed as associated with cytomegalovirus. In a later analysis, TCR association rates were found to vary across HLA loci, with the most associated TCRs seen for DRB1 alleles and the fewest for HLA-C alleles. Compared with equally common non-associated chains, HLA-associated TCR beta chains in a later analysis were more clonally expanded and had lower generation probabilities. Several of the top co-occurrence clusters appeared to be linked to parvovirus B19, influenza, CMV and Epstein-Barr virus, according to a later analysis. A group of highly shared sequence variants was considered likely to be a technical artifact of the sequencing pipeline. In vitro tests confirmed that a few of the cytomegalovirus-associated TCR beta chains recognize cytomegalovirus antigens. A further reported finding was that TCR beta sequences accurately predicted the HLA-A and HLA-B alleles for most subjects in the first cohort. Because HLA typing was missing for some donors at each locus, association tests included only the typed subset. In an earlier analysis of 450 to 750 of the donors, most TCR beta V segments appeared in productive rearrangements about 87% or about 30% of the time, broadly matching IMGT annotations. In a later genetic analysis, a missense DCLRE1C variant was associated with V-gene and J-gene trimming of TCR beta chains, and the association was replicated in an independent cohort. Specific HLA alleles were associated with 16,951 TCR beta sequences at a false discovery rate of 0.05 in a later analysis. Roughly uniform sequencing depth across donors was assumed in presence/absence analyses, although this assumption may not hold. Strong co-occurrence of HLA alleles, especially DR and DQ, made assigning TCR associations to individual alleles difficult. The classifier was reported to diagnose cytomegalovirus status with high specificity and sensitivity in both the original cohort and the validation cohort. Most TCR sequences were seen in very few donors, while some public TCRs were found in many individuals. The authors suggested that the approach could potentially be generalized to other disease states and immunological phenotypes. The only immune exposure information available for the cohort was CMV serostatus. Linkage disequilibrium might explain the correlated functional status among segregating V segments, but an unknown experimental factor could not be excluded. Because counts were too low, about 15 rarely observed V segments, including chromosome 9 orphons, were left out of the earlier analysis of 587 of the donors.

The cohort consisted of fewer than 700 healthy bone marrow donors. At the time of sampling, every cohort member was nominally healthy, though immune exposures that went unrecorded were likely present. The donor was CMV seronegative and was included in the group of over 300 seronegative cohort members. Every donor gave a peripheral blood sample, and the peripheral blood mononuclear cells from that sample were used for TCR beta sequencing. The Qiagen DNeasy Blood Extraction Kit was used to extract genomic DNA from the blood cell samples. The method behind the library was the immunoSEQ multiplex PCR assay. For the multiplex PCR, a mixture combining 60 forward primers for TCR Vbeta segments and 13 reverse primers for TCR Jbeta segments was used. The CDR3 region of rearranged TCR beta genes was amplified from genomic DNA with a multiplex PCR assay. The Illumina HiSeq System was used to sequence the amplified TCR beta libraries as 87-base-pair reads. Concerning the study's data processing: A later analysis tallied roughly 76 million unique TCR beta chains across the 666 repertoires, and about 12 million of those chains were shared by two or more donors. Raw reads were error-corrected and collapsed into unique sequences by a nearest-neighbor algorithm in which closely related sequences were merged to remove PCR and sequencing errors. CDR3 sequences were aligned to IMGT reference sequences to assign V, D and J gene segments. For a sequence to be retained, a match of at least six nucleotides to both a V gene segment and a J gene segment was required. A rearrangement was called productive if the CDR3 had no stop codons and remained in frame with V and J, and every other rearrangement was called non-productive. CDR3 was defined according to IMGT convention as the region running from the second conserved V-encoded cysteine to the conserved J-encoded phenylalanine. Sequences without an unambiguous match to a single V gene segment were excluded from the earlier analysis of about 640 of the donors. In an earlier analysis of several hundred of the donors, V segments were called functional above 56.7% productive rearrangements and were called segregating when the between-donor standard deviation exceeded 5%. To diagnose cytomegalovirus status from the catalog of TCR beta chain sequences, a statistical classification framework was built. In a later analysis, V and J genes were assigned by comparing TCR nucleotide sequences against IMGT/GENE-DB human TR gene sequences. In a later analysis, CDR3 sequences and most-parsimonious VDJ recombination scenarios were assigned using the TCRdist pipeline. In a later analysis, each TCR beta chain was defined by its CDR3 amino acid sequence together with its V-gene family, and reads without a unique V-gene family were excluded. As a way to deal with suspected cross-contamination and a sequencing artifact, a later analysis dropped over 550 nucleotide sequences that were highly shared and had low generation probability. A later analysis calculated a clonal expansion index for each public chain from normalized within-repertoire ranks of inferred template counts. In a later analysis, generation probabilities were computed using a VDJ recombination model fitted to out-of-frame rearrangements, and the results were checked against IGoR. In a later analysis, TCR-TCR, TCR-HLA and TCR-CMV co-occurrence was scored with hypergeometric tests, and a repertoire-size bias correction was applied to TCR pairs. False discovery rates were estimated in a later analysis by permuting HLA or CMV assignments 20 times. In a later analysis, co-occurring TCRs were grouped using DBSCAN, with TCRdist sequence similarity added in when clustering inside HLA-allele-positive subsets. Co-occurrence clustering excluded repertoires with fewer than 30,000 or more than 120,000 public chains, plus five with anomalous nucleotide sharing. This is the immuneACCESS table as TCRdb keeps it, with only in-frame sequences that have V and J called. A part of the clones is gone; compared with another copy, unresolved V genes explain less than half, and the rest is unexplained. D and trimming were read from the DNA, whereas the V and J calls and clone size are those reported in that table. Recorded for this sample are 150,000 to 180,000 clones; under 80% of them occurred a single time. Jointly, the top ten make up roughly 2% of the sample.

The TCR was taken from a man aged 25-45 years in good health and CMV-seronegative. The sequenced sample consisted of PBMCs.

The DNA is TGTGCCAGCAGCTTCGGGACAGCGAGCCATAGCAATCAGCCCCAGAATTTT. It codes for CASSFGTASHSNQPQNF. The chain is made from TRBV5-6 and TRBJ1-5; 7 nucleotides in the junction match TRBD1. The CDR3 measures 17 amino acids from cysteine to phenylalanine. Only the CDR3 DNA is retained, 51 bases long and in frame from the first base. The germline V gene encodes CDR1 SGHDT and CDR2 YYEEEE.